This T cell receptor beta chain was observed in a study of blood T cell repertoires in COVID-19. Grouping used clinical history reported by participants in a survey and questionnaire. Authors' methods: Estimation of nucleated cell counts relied on the amplification of reference gene primers. Measured with immunoSEQ multiplex PCR; TCRdb has only the in-frame clones, and not every one. V, J and clone size are those of that table, while D and trimming were read from the DNA. The table has 200,000 to 250,000 clones, roughly 90% seen once. V was cut by 2 bases and J by 5 bases, with 13 bases left in between. The CDR3 consists of 15 residues. Germline-derived CDR1 and CDR2 are MGHRA and YSYEKL.

This receptor was identified in a woman between 40 and 55 years old with acute COVID-19. The chain has TRBV4-1 and TRBJ2-4; D is perhaps TRBD2 (5 bases). Sequenced material: PBMCs or T cells enriched from blood (not recorded which). CDR3 nucleotide sequence: TGCGCCAGCAGCCAACCTACCGGGAAGCAAAACATTCAGTACTTC. It is translated as CASSQPTGKQNIQYF.